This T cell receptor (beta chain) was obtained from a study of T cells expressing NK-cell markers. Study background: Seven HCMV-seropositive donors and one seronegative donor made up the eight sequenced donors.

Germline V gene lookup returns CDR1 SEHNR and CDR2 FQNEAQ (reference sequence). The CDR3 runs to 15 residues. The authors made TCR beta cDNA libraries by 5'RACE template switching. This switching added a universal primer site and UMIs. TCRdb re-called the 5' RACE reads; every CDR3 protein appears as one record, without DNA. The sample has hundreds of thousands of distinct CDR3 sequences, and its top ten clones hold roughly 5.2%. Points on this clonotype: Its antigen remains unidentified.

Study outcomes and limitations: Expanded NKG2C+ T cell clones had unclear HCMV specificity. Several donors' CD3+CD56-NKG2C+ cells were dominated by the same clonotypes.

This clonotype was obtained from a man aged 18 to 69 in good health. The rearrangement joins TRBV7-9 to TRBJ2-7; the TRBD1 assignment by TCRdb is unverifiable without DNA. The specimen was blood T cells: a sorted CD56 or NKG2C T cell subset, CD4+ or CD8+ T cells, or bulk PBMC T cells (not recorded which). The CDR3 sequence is CASSPLGGGRDEQYF.